The 20 T cell receptor beta chains listed next were all sequenced from one sample in a study of blood T cell repertoires in COVID-19. Profiled with immunoSEQ multiplex PCR; TCRdb holds only in-frame clones, not every one. The table includes about 260,000 clones, approximately 89% detected once. The sequenced sample consisted of PBMCs or T cells enriched from blood (not recorded which). These TCRs come from a woman aged 40 to 50 with acute COVID-19.

The rearrangement joins TRBV4-3 to TRBJ2-2; 8 nucleotides agree with TRBD2. CDR1 and CDR2 from the germline V gene are LGHNA and YSLEER. J lost 5 bases, V lost 3 bases, and 8 bases had no gene match. The CDR3 extends over 16 amino acids. The CDR3 DNA reads as TGCGCCAGCAGCCATTTCATCGGGGGGGGAACCGGGGAGCTGTTTTTT. Protein sequence: CASSHFIGGGTGELFF.

The chain is built from TRBV5-4 and TRBJ1-2; 7 bases are shared with TRBD1. Germline V lookup: CDR1 SGHNT, CDR2 YYREEE (reference sequence). V lost 0 bases, J lost 4 bases, and 6 bases stayed unmatched. This CDR3 has 15 amino acids. CDR3 protein: CASSLGGTGVYGYTF. CDR3 DNA: TGTGCCAGCAGCTTGGGTGGAACAGGGGTCTATGGCTACACCTTC.

The rearrangement joins TRBV19 to TRBJ2-7; 7 bases line up with TRBD2. Germline CDR1 reads LNHDA; CDR2 reads SQIVND (reference sequence). The junction had 9 bases not matched to a gene; V was cut back by 4 bases and J by 3 bases. The CDR3 has 15 residues. The CDR3 nucleotides read TGTGCCAGTAGTACCCCATCTAGCGGAGGCTACGAGCAGTACTTC. This gives the protein CASSTPSSGGYEQYF.

V usage is TRBV11-2 and J usage is TRBJ1-2, with TRBD1 identical over 7 bases. The CDR3 has 15 amino acids. The J segment lost 0 bases and the V segment lost 5 bases, leaving 6 bases of the junction unmatched. The germline gives CDR1 SGHAT, CDR2 FQNNGV. Here the CDR3 DNA reads TGTGCCAGCAGCATCGACAGGGCTCCTAACTATGGCTACACCTTC. Its protein is CASSIDRAPNYGYTF.

This clone was seen only once. V gene TRBV19 combines with J gene TRBJ2-3, with D perhaps TRBD2 (6 bases). The CDR3 covers 13 residues. V was clipped by 5 bases and J by 3 bases, with 9 bases between them. Germline V gene data show CDR1 as LNHDA and CDR2 as SQIVND (reference sequence). The CDR3 nucleotides are TGTGCCAGTAGTGCCGGACTAACAGATACGCAGTATTTT. Translating gives CASSAGLTDTQYF.

The chain combines TRBV19 with TRBJ1-5; 7 bases are a match to TRBD1. The CDR3 consists of 16 residues. V lost 3 bases to trimming and J lost 3 bases; unmatched junction nucleotides: 8. CDR1 is LNHDA and CDR2 is SQIVND in the germline V gene (reference sequence). The CDR3 coding sequence is TGTGCCAGTAGTATGGGGGTGACAGGGAACAATCAGCCCCAGCATTTT. Translating gives CASSMGVTGNNQPQHF.

The rearrangement links TRBV12-3 or TRBV12-4 to TRBJ1-3, with D maybe TRBD1 (6 bases). The CDR3 runs 13 residues. V shed 1 base and J shed 16 bases, with 17 bases lying between them. CDR3 DNA sequence: TGTGCCAGCAGTTTAGTCACAGGGATGGGCCTGTATTTT. Encoded protein: CASSLVTGMGLYF.

The chain couples TRBV5-6 to TRBJ1-4; D remains unclear. Trimming pared 4 bases from V and 0 bases from J, leaving 7 bases between. The CDR3 has 14 residues. From germline, CDR1 is SGHDT and CDR2 YYEEEE. The CDR3 reads CASSGLSTNEKLFF. The CDR3 DNA follows: TGTGCCAGCAGCGGGCTCTCAACTAATGAAAAACTGTTTTTT. Supplemented by reference TRBV5-6 and TRBJ1-4, the full variable domain reads DAGVTQSPTHLIKTRGQQVTLRCSPKSGHDTVSWYQQALGQGPQFIFQYYEEEERQRGNFPDRFSGHQFPNYSSELNVNALLLGDSALYLCASSGLSTNEKLFFGSGTQLSVL.

The genes are TRBV14 and TRBJ2-1; D is unresolved. V was shortened by 3 bases and J by 7 bases, with 10 bases between the two germline ends. The CDR3 has 13 residues. CDR1 and CDR2 from the germline V gene are SGHDN and FVKESK. The CDR3, as DNA: TGTGCCAGCAGCCATGCCTATCCGAATGAGCAGTTCTTC. It specifies CASSHAYPNEQFF.

This clone was observed once. V is TRBV20-1 and J is TRBJ1-1; the D is unclear. Germline V gene lookup returns CDR1 DFQATT and CDR2 SNEGSKA (reference sequence). The CDR3 has 10 residues. Trimming removed 6 bases from V and 8 bases from J, with 10 bases in between. The CDR3: CSATEREAFF. The DNA of the CDR3 is TGCAGTGCCACGGAGAGGGAAGCTTTCTTT.

The chain combines TRBV25-1 with TRBJ2-5, with D perhaps matching TRBD1 (5 bases). CDR3 length: 14 residues. Germline values: CDR1 MGHDK, CDR2 SYGVNS. The germline V and J ends were trimmed by 8 bases and 4 bases, with 17 bases remaining between them. The CDR3 DNA follows: TGTGCCAGCGCGATTCCAGGGTCAGCAGAGACCCAGTACTTC. This encodes CASAIPGSAETQYF.

This clone was observed once. The chain couples TRBV7-2 to TRBJ1-4; D perhaps matches TRBD1 (5 bases). CDR1 SGHTA and CDR2 FQGNSA come from the germline V gene. Trimming cost V 3 bases and J 7 bases, with 15 bases left between them. CDR3 length: 15 residues. The CDR3 bases are TGTGCCAGCAGCTTTACATACAGGACGGGTGAAAAACTGTTTTTT. This encodes CASSFTYRTGEKLFF.

To note about this clone: The same CDR3 is also encoded by other DNA sequences in this sample. The rearrangement links TRBV30 to TRBJ1-1; perhaps TRBD1 as D (5 bases). The V gene lost 2 bases and the J gene lost 5 bases, with 9 bases spanning the gap. Germline assignment: CDR1 GTSNPN and CDR2 SVGIG (reference sequence). The CDR3 runs to 12 residues. CDR3 residues: CAWSTTGTEAFF. The CDR3 region has the DNA TGTGCCTGGAGTACAACAGGTACTGAAGCTTTCTTT. Together with reference TRBV30 and TRBJ1-1, the CDR3 gives the full variable domain: SQTIHQWPATLVQPVGSPLSLECTVEGTSNPNLYWYRQAAGRGLQLLFYSVGIGQISSEVPQNLSASRPQDRQFILSSKKLLLSDSGFYLCAWSTTGTEAFFGQGTRLTVV.

This clone occurred once. The genes are TRBV5-1 and TRBJ1-4; no definite D call. The V gene lost 0 bases and the J gene lost 8 bases, with 14 bases spanning the gap. Germline CDR1 and CDR2: SGHRS and YFSETQ. The CDR3 consists of 15 residues. CDR3 in DNA: TGCGCCAGCAGCTTGGGCCCGGGGAGTGACGAAAAACTGTTTTTT. Residues: CASSLGPGSDEKLFF.

The rearrangement uses TRBV10-3 and TRBJ2-2; 7 nucleotides agree with TRBD2. Germline CDR1 is ENHRY and CDR2 is SYGVKD. Germline trimming cut 2 bases from V and 5 bases from J; bases unmatched to any gene: 11. The CDR3 length is 17 residues. Here the CDR3 reads CAISETETLAVTGELFF. CDR3 nucleotide sequence: TGTGCCATCAGTGAGACAGAAACCCTAGCGGTAACCGGGGAGCTGTTTTTT.

This clone was counted between two and nine times. The gene calls are TRBV5-4 and TRBJ2-5; 11 positions match TRBD2. CDR1 and CDR2 from the germline V gene are SGHNT and YYREEE (reference sequence). The V segment lost 4 bases and the J segment 5 bases; nucleotides outside the gene matches: 10. The CDR3 covers 16 residues. CDR3 DNA sequence: TGTGCCAGCAGCCGCCAGACTAGCGGGACGGGGGAGACCCAGTACTTC. It codes for CASSRQTSGTGETQYF. Combining the CDR3 with reference TRBV5-4 and TRBJ2-5 gives the whole variable domain ETGVTQSPTHLIKTRGQQVTLRCSSQSGHNTVSWYQQALGQGPQFIFQYYREEENGRGNFPPRFSGLQFPNYSSELNVNALELDDSALYLCASSRQTSGTGETQYFGPGTRLLVL.

The chain couples TRBV2 to TRBJ1-2; the D is unclear. This CDR3 has 11 residues. Germline V lookup: CDR1 SNHLY, CDR2 FYNNEI. V shed 4 bases and J shed 8 bases, with 8 bases lying between them. Written as DNA, the CDR3 is TGTGCCAGCAGTGTTGGGCTCGGCTACACCTTC. Translation: CASSVGLGYTF.

This chain connects TRBV30 to TRBJ2-1; 7 bases fit TRBD2. The V gene end was trimmed by 1 base and the J gene end by 9 bases; junction bases not matched to a gene: 12. From germline, CDR1 is GTSNPN and CDR2 SVGIG (reference sequence). The CDR3 extends over 15 amino acids. The CDR3 coding sequence is TGTGCCTGGAGTGCCCCTGGAACTAGCGCGGGTGAGCAGTTCTTC. This gives the protein CAWSAPGTSAGEQFF.

The chain recombines TRBV11-2 with TRBJ1-2; D may be TRBD1 (5 bases). The germline V gene has CDR1 SGHAT and CDR2 FQNNGV. This CDR3 is 16 amino acids long. Between the trimmed V and J ends, which lost 5 bases and 7 bases, there was a span of 23 bases. Here the CDR3 DNA reads TGTGCCAGCAGCCCCAGGGCGGGACTTGGTCAGGGTGGCTACACCTTC. Protein: CASSPRAGLGQGGYTF.

The chain joins TRBV7-2 to TRBJ2-1; 7 bases are shared with TRBD2. This CDR3 has 16 residues. Germline assignment: CDR1 SGHTA and CDR2 FQGNSA. V lost 1 base, J lost 0 bases, and 3 bases stayed unmatched. The DNA of the CDR3 is TGTGCCAGCAGCTTAGGGGGGAGGGCCTCCTACAATGAGCAGTTCTTC. Translation: CASSLGGRASYNEQFF. The whole variable domain, filled in from reference TRBV7-2 and TRBJ2-1, reads GAGVSQSPSNKVTEKGKDVELRCDPISGHTALYWYRQSLGQGLEFLIYFQGNSAPDKSGLPSDRFSAERTGGSVSTLTIQRTQQEDSAVYLCASSLGGRASYNEQFFGPGTRLTVL.